This T cell receptor (beta chain) comes out of a study of spatial heterogeneity in lung cancer. Study-level background: Averaged across combinations, each unique TCR and UMI pairing appeared more than ten times in raw reads, which were uncorrected.

Time point described: sample taken at primary tumor resection. Donation came from 70 or so patients with untreated early-stage non-small cell lung cancer. Whole RNA, which was extracted from tumor, nontumor lung tissue or frozen PBMC, was sequenced without any cell sorting. In TCRdb, the 5' RACE reads were re-called with MiXCR into one record per CDR3 protein. The table lists about 7,700 distinct CDR3 sequences, roughly 16% of them singletons, with more than 12% in the top ten. This clonotype was seen many times. The CDR3 consists of 15 residues. CDR1 and CDR2 (germline): SGHTA, FQGTGA. Trimming pared 1 base from V and 1 base from J, leaving 10 bases between.

The sequence was collected from a male donor with early-stage non-small cell lung cancer. Sequenced material: normal lung tissue next to the tumor, taken at surgery. This chain uses TRBV7-3 with TRBJ1-1, with a weak D call TRBD1 (5 bases). CDR3: CASSLMGPPNTEAFF. The CDR3 DNA follows: TGTGCCAGCAGCTTAATGGGACCGCCGAACACTGAAGCTTTCTTT.